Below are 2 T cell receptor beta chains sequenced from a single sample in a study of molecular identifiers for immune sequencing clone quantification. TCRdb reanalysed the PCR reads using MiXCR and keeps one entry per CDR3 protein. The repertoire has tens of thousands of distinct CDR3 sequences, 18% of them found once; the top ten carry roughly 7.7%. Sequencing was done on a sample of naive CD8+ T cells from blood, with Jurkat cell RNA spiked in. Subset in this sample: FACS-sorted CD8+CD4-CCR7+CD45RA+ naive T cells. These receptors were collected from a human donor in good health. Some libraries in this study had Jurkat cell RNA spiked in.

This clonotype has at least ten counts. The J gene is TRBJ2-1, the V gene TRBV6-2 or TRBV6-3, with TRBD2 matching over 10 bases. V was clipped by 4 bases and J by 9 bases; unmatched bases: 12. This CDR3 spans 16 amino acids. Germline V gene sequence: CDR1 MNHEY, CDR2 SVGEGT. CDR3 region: CASSFSTSGTYLEQFF. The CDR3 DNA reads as TGTGCCAGCAGTTTCTCAACTAGCGGGACTTATCTTGAGCAGTTCTTC.

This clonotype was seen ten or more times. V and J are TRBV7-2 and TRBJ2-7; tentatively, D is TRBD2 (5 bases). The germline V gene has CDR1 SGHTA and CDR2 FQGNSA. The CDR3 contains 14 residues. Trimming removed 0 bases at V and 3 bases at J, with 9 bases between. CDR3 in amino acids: CASSLASAYYEQYF. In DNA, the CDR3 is TGTGCCAGCAGCTTAGCTAGCGCCTACTACGAGCAGTACTTC.